The 12 T cell receptor beta chains in this list originate from one sample, sequenced in a study of shared clonotypes between healthy human individuals. TCRdb's table, derived via immunoSEQ multiplex PCR, lists solely in-frame clones and lacks some. The sample gives roughly 200,000 clones, over 50% of which show up once; about 10% is in the top ten. Sequenced sample: memory CD4+ T cells sorted from blood. Stated subset: CD45RA-negative fraction. These receptor sequences come from a man between 25 and 39 years old in good health.

V is TRBV18 and J is TRBJ2-7, with D uncertain. CDR3 length: 13 residues. Germline lookup yields CDR1 KGHSH and CDR2 LQKENI. Trimming cost V 2 bases and J 2 bases, with 7 bases left between them. CDR3 nucleotide sequence: TGTGCCAGCTCACCAGGGTCCCCCTACGAGCAGTACTTC. This gives the protein CASSPGSPYEQYF.

The CDR3 region has the DNA TGTGCCAGCCGGGACAGGAATTACAATGAGCAGTTCTTC. Amino acids: CASRDRNYNEQFF. The chain links TRBV2 to TRBJ2-1, with 8 bases matching TRBD1. V gave up 8 bases and J gave up 4 bases; unmatched junction bases: 4. The germline V gene encodes CDR1 SNHLY and CDR2 FYNNEI. This CDR3 has 13 amino acids.

The chain carries TRBV5-6 and TRBJ2-7; 8 positions agree with TRBD1. V lost 1 base, J lost 5 bases, and 17 bases stayed unmatched. CDR3 length equals 18 residues. Germline loops: CDR1 SGHDT, CDR2 YYEEEE. CDR3 in amino acids: CASSLWVRVGQGADEQYF. CDR3 in DNA: TGTGCCAGCAGCTTGTGGGTTCGTGTTGGGCAGGGGGCCGACGAGCAGTACTTC.

This clone was seen once. The chain couples TRBV5-1 to TRBJ2-7, with 12 bases aligning to TRBD1. The V gene end was trimmed by 0 bases and the J gene end by 6 bases; junction bases not matched to a gene: 16. Germline assignment: CDR1 SGHRS and CDR2 YFSETQ. This CDR3 contains 19 residues. CDR3 nucleotide sequence: TGCGCCAGCAGCTTGGAAATGTCCGGGACAGGGGGCCCTCTGACCGAGCAGTACTTC. Translated: CASSLEMSGTGGPLTEQYF.

V and J are TRBV18 and TRBJ1-2, with a weak D call TRBD1 (6 bases). Germline CDR1 reads KGHSH; CDR2 reads LQKENI. V was cut by 3 bases and J by 4 bases, with 9 bases left in between. The CDR3 has 13 residues. The CDR3 DNA reads TGTGCCAGCTCACCGCCGGACAGCTATGGCTACACCTTC. Translation gives CASSPPDSYGYTF.

V usage is TRBV7-9 and J usage is TRBJ1-2, with 7 bases fitting TRBD1. This CDR3 is 15 amino acids long. With V trimmed by 6 bases and J by 4 bases, 11 bases remained unmatched. In germline, CDR1 is SEHNR, CDR2 FQNEAQ (reference sequence). The CDR3 spells CASSSRTGGVYGYTF. The DNA for the CDR3 is TGTGCCAGCAGTTCACGGACAGGAGGGGTCTATGGCTACACCTTC.

V and J are TRBV5-1 and TRBJ2-3, with 10 positions matching TRBD2. The CDR3 is made up of 16 amino acids. CDR1 and CDR2 from the germline V gene are SGHRS and YFSETQ. V shed 6 bases, J shed 3 bases, and the junction held 10 bases outside the gene matches. CDR3 region: CASMLSGRASTDTQYF. In DNA form, the CDR3 reads TGCGCCAGCATGTTAAGCGGGAGGGCTTCGACAGATACGCAGTATTTT.

V usage is TRBV7-2 and J usage is TRBJ2-5; TRBD2 matches 11 bases. CDR3 length: 15 residues. Germline CDR1 and CDR2: SGHTA and FQGNSA. Trimming removed 3 bases from V and 5 bases from J; junction bases left unmatched: 5. CDR3 sequence (DNA): TGTGCCAGCAGCTTTAGCGGGAGGGCCTGGGAGACCCAGTACTTC. As protein: CASSFSGRAWETQYF.

This chain uses TRBV10-2 with TRBJ1-1; 10 nucleotides line up with TRBD1. The germline V gene has CDR1 WSHSY and CDR2 SAAADI. CDR3 size: 14 residues. J lost 3 bases, V lost 5 bases, and 3 bases had no gene match. Written as DNA, the CDR3 is TGCGCCAGCAGTCGGACAGGGGGGTACACTGAAGCTTTCTTT. This sequence encodes CASSRTGGYTEAFF.

The chain uses TRBV4-3 and TRBJ2-7; 7 positions match TRBD2. V lost 3 bases to trimming and J lost 1 base; unmatched junction nucleotides: 15. CDR1 and CDR2 from the germline V gene are LGHNA and YSLEER. This CDR3 region has 18 residues. This chain's CDR3 is CASSQDTPIRGLSYEQYF. CDR3 nucleotide sequence: TGCGCCAGCAGCCAGGATACCCCCATAAGGGGACTATCCTACGAGCAGTACTTC.

The chain couples TRBV11-2 to TRBJ1-3; D not certain. The CDR3 is 15 residues long. V was cut by 7 bases and J by 4 bases, with 17 bases left in between. Germline V gene data show CDR1 as SGHAT and CDR2 as FQNNGV. The CDR3 loop is CASKVREGAGNTIYF. The CDR3, as DNA: TGTGCCAGCAAAGTTAGGGAGGGCGCCGGAAACACCATATATTTT.

The chain carries TRBV7-9 and TRBJ1-2, with 8 bases fitting TRBD1. This CDR3 is 16 amino acids long. Germline CDR1 SEHNR, CDR2 FQNEAQ (reference sequence). The V and J ends lost 6 bases and 4 bases, in that order; junction bases with no gene match: 13. The CDR3 sequence is CASRFIGQGLGYGYTF. CDR3 DNA: TGTGCCAGCAGGTTTATAGGACAGGGCCTTGGCTATGGCTACACCTTC.